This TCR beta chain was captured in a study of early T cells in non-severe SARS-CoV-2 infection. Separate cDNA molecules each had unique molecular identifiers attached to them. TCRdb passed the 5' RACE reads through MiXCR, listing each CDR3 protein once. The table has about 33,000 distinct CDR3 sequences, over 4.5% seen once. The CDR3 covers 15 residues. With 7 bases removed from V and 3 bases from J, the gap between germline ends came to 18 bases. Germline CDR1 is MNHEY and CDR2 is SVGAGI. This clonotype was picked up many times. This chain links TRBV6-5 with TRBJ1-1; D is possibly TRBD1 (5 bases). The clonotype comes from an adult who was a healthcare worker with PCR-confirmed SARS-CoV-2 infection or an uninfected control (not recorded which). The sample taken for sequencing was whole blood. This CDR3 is CASNRGGAPHTEAFF. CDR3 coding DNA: TGTGCCAGCAACCGAGGAGGGGCTCCACACACTGAAGCTTTCTTT.